One and the same sample provided the 25 T cell receptor beta chains below, sequenced in a study of human T cells and chemical hapten exposure. Time point meaning: patch test 1, 2 weeks after DPC sensitization. As for treatment: therapeutic diphenylcyclopropenone sensitization with weekly scalp DPC. TCRdb reprocessed the RACE reads via MiXCR and lists one record per CDR3 protein. The table shows around 110,000 distinct CDR3 sequences, with 9.5% to 13% occurring only once. Specimen: whole blood, collected in connection with sensitization to the hapten diphenylcyclopropenone (DPC). The source of these receptors is a woman between 45 and 60 years old with alopecia areata. Some clones in this sample may be carry-over from other donors' samples.

This clonotype was found many times. This rearrangement joins TRBV7-9 to TRBJ1-5; 10 bases map to TRBD1. Germline V gives CDR1 SEHNR, CDR2 FQNEAQ (reference sequence). The CDR3 is 15 residues long. Germline trimming cut 8 bases from V and 5 bases from J; bases unmatched to any gene: 9. CDR3 sequence reads: CASAVGTGDYQPQHF. CDR3 DNA sequence: TGTGCCAGCGCGGTGGGGACAGGGGATTATCAGCCCCAGCATTTT.

This clonotype was seen a few times. DNA of the CDR3: TGCAGCGCGGACAGGGGAGGTGGCTACACCTTC. The encoded protein is CSADRGGGYTF. The V and J genes are TRBV29-1 and TRBJ1-2; 9 bases are a match to TRBD1. This CDR3 has 11 amino acids. J lost 7 bases, V lost 7 bases, and 4 bases had no gene match. The germline gives CDR1 SQVTM, CDR2 ANQGSEA. Variable domain in full (rest from reference TRBV29-1 and TRBJ1-2): SAVISQKPSRDICQRGTSLTIQCQVDSQVTMMFWYRQQPGQSLTLIATANQGSEATYESGFVIDKFPISRPNLTFSTLTVSNMSPEDSSIYLCSADRGGGYTFGSGTRLTVV.

This clonotype has a count of ten or more. The V and J genes are TRBV20-1 and TRBJ2-3; 10 nucleotides match TRBD2. V lost 0 bases, J lost 3 bases, and 6 bases stayed unmatched. Per the germline V gene, CDR1 is DFQATT and CDR2 is SNEGSKA (reference sequence). There are 16 residues in the CDR3. CDR3 amino acids: CSARETGLALTDTQYF. Written as DNA, the CDR3 is TGCAGTGCTAGAGAAACGGGACTAGCGCTTACAGATACGCAGTATTTT.

V gene TRBV28 combines with J gene TRBJ2-2; D unclear. The CDR3 loop spans 13 amino acids. From germline, CDR1 is MDHEN and CDR2 SYDVKM. Between the trimmed V and J ends, which lost 7 bases and 5 bases, there was a span of 11 bases. The chain's CDR3 is CASTRIQTGELFF. The CDR3 DNA follows: TGTGCCAGCACCCGCATTCAGACCGGGGAGCTGTTTTTT.

This clonotype was observed many times. The chain carries TRBV20-1 and TRBJ2-6; no clear D. The CDR3 length is 12 residues. The germline CDR1 and CDR2 sequences are DFQATT and SNEGSKA (reference sequence). Trimming pared 7 bases from V and 2 bases from J, leaving 6 bases between. The CDR3 coding sequence is TGCAGTGGTGTGACTGGGGCCAACGTCCTGACTTTC. This translates into CSGVTGANVLTF.

This clonotype was observed many times. This chain uses TRBV9 with TRBJ1-5; D unclear. Looked up from germline, CDR1 is SGDLS and CDR2 is YYNGEE. The CDR3 totals 17 residues. V was shortened by 0 bases and J by 0 bases, with 13 bases between the two germline ends. CDR3 sequence reads: CASSVAPTLNSNQPQHF. The CDR3 nucleotides read TGTGCCAGCAGCGTAGCTCCGACACTAAATAGCAATCAGCCCCAGCATTTT.

This clonotype was seen only a few times. The J gene is TRBJ2-2, the V gene TRBV28, with a possible D match to TRBD2 (5 bases). The CDR3 runs 12 residues. Germline V gene lookup returns CDR1 MDHEN and CDR2 SYDVKM. Trimming cost V 6 bases and J 9 bases, with 11 bases left between them. The CDR3 region is CASRTTRWELFF. The CDR3 DNA reads TGTGCCAGCAGGACCACTAGATGGGAGCTGTTTTTT.

This clonotype has a handful of counts. V usage is TRBV7-9 and J usage is TRBJ1-1, with TRBD1 identical over 8 bases. CDR1 and CDR2 from the germline V gene are SEHNR and FQNEAQ (reference sequence). The CDR3 has 14 residues. V lost 5 bases, J lost 4 bases, and 6 bases stayed unmatched. This CDR3 is CASSLGQGFTEAFF. For the CDR3, the DNA is TGTGCCAGCAGCCTTGGACAGGGCTTCACTGAAGCTTTCTTT.

This clonotype was seen more than once but under ten times. The rearrangement uses TRBV3-1 and TRBJ2-1; no definite D call. Trimming took off 4 bases at V and 0 bases at J, with 10 bases between the two ends. The length of the CDR3 is 15 residues. Germline V CDR1 and CDR2: LGHDT, YNNKEL (reference sequence). Here the CDR3 reads CASSRLRDSYNEQFF. CDR3 DNA sequence: TGTGCCAGCAGCCGGTTAAGGGACTCCTACAATGAGCAGTTCTTC.

At least ten counts were recorded for this clonotype. The V call is TRBV12-3 or TRBV12-4, the J call TRBJ2-3, with 7 bases lining up with TRBD1. This CDR3 region has 15 residues. V trimming: 6 bases; J trimming: 0 bases; junction bases outside the gene matches: 6. The CDR3 loop is CASSPGQKSTDTQYF. CDR3 coding DNA: TGTGCCAGCAGCCCGGGACAGAAGAGCACAGATACGCAGTATTTT.

This clonotype has only a few counts. The chain carries TRBV24-1 and TRBJ2-3; D unclear. The V and J ends lost 5 bases and 4 bases respectively, with 9 bases between them. CDR3 length: 13 amino acids. Per germline, CDR1 KGHDR and CDR2 SFDVKD. Here the CDR3 reads CATSGQPPDTQYF. As DNA, the CDR3 is TGTGCCACCAGTGGCCAGCCTCCAGATACGCAGTATTTT.

This clonotype was observed many times. For the CDR3, the DNA is TGTGCCAGCAGCTTAGATCTGGGGGGTTATGGCTACACCTTC. Residues: CASSLDLGGYGYTF. The V gene is TRBV11-2, the J gene TRBJ1-2; tentatively, D is TRBD1 (5 bases). This CDR3 is built from 14 residues. V lost 0 bases, J lost 5 bases, and 10 bases lay in between. Germline V gene sequence: CDR1 SGHAT, CDR2 FQNNGV.

The chain uses TRBV28 and TRBJ2-7, with no clear D. The germline CDR1 and CDR2 sequences are MDHEN and SYDVKM. CDR3 length: 15 amino acids. Trimming cost V 7 bases and J 6 bases, with 22 bases left between them. The DNA for the CDR3 is TGTGCCAGCACTAATCCAGGTACGGGTCGCGTCGAGCAGTACTTC. This gives the protein CASTNPGTGRVEQYF. Full variable domain (outside the CDR3, taken from reference TRBV28 and TRBJ2-7): DVKVTQSSRYLVKRTGEKVFLECVQDMDHENMFWYRQDPGLGLRLIYFSYDVKMKEKGDIPEGYSVSREKKERFSLILESASTNQTSMYLCASTNPGTGRVEQYFGPGTRLTVT.

This clonotype was found many times. The rearrangement uses TRBV28 and TRBJ2-2; the D is unclear. Trimming left V 5 bases short and J 7 bases short, with 8 bases between. CDR3 length equals 12 residues. Per germline, CDR1 MDHEN and CDR2 SYDVKM. CDR3 nucleotide sequence: TGTGCCAGCAGTCTAGTCTACGGGGAGCTGTTTTTT. Its protein product is CASSLVYGELFF.

This clonotype has a handful of counts. The chain employs TRBV2 and TRBJ1-2; D is ambiguous. Germline CDR1 SNHLY, CDR2 FYNNEI. The CDR3 is made up of 14 amino acids. The ends were cut back, 5 bases at V and 6 bases at J, with 16 bases in the middle. The CDR3 coding sequence is TGTGCCAGCAGTATGATGCGGGAAACGAATGGCTACACCTTC. This sequence encodes CASSMMRETNGYTF.

V and J are TRBV28 and TRBJ2-7; D possibly uses TRBD1 or TRBD2 (5 bases each). Germline V gene sequence: CDR1 MDHEN, CDR2 SYDVKM. Between the trimmed V and J ends, which lost 8 bases and 0 bases, there was a span of 11 bases. The CDR3 is 13 amino acids. The CDR3 spells CASLGGASYEQYF. In nucleotides, the CDR3 is TGTGCCAGCCTTGGGGGAGCCTCCTACGAGCAGTACTTC.

This clonotype appeared a few times. V usage is TRBV6-2 or TRBV6-3 and J usage is TRBJ1-1; perhaps TRBD1 as D (5 bases). Germline loops: CDR1 MNHEY, CDR2 SVGEGT. The CDR3 loop spans 11 amino acids. Trimming took 10 bases from V and 10 from J, leaving 16 bases between them. CDR3 amino acids: CATATGAAAFF. The CDR3 bases are TGTGCCACTGCTACCGGGGCCGCAGCTTTCTTT.

The rearrangement uses TRBV28 and TRBJ2-1, with TRBD1 as a possible D gene (7 bases). This CDR3 spans 12 amino acids. CDR1 is MDHEN and CDR2 is SYDVKM in the germline V gene. The V and J ends lost 10 bases and 6 bases respectively, with 13 bases between them. The CDR3 reads CATRQGGNEQFF. CDR3 nucleotide sequence: TGTGCCACAAGACAGGGAGGCAATGAGCAGTTCTTC. Full variable domain (missing parts from reference TRBV28 and TRBJ2-1): DVKVTQSSRYLVKRTGEKVFLECVQDMDHENMFWYRQDPGLGLRLIYFSYDVKMKEKGDIPEGYSVSREKKERFSLILESASTNQTSMYLCATRQGGNEQFFGPGTRLTVL.

The chain uses TRBV28 and TRBJ2-1, with D tentatively TRBD1 (5 bases). The V end lost 3 bases, the J end lost 9 bases, and 15 bases lay between the germline ends. CDR3 length: 14 amino acids. The germline V gene has CDR1 MDHEN and CDR2 SYDVKM. The CDR3 DNA sequence: TGTGCCAGCAGTTTTGGCAGGGTTGGGATTGAGCAGTTCTTC. Its protein is CASSFGRVGIEQFF.

The chain couples TRBV12-3 or TRBV12-4 to TRBJ2-7; D unclear. There are 14 residues in the CDR3. Trimming took off 2 bases at V and 3 bases at J, with 11 bases between the two ends. The CDR3 sequence is CASSLFPPLYEQYF. The CDR3 DNA sequence: TGTGCCAGCAGTTTATTCCCACCCCTCTACGAGCAGTACTTC.

The gene calls are TRBV5-4 and TRBJ2-5, with 8 bases fitting TRBD1. V gave up 2 bases and J gave up 1 base; unmatched junction bases: 7. The CDR3 covers 16 residues. CDR1 SGHNT and CDR2 YYREEE come from the germline V gene (reference sequence). The CDR3 DNA reads TGTGCCAGCAGCTTTAGGACAGGGACAACCCAAGAGACCCAGTACTTC. It encodes CASSFRTGTTQETQYF.

The CDR3 loop reads CASSFGGSNTEAFF. Written as DNA, the CDR3 is TGTGCCAGCAGTTTTGGAGGGTCGAACACTGAAGCTTTCTTT. The V gene is TRBV28, the J gene TRBJ1-1, with D unclear. The V and J ends lost 3 bases and 1 base respectively, with 9 bases between them. This CDR3 spans 14 amino acids. The germline V gene encodes CDR1 MDHEN and CDR2 SYDVKM.

Of note for this clonotype: The junction does not match germline at one end; this may be a read error. This chain links TRBV10-3 with TRBJ2-3, with unresolved D. The germline CDR1 and CDR2 sequences are ENHRY and SYGVKD. The CDR3 loop spans 16 amino acids. The CDR3 protein is CSISPAKTASTDTQYF. CDR3 DNA: TGTTCCATCAGTCCCGCCAAAACGGCGAGCACAGATACGCAGTATTTT.

J is TRBJ2-3 and V is TRBV12-3 or TRBV12-4; the D gene is possibly TRBD2 (6 bases). The V and J ends lost 4 bases and 2 bases respectively, with 28 bases between them. There are 20 residues in the CDR3. CDR3 residues: CASSSPAGTLVSGATDTQYF. The DNA for the CDR3 is TGTGCCAGCAGTTCCCCGGCCGGGACTTTGGTATCCGGAGCCACAGATACGCAGTATTTT.

This clonotype was detected ten times or more. This chain's CDR3 is CASSYSRGGAGGPNTGELFF. As DNA, the CDR3 is TGTGCCAGCAGTTACTCCCGAGGGGGAGCGGGAGGGCCGAACACCGGGGAGCTGTTTTTT. The rearrangement uses TRBV6-2 or TRBV6-3 and TRBJ2-2, with 10 bases fitting TRBD2. The CDR3 contains 20 residues. Per the germline V gene, CDR1 is MNHEY and CDR2 is SVGEGT. J gave up 0 bases and V 0 bases, and 10 bases lay outside the gene matches.